The clone carrying this TCR beta chain has at least ten counts. As the template, RNA transcripts were used to amplify TCR beta CDR3 regions. After a first-round RT-PCR with HTBI primers, a second-round multiplex PCR was run. A single record per CDR3 protein comes from TCRdb applying MiXCR to the multiplex PCR reads. The top ten clones hold about 4.1% of a sample with 500,000 to 600,000 distinct CDR3 sequences, about two fifths of them seen once. The sample belongs to a study of Graves' ophthalmopathy and Graves' hyperthyroidism. Study information: The stable label applied to hyperthyroidism with no ophthalmopathy within 18 months of follow-up.

The CDR3 has 13 amino acids. The V gene's germline CDR1 is KGHDR and CDR2 SFDVKD. Trimming took 6 bases from V and 7 from J, leaving 12 bases between them. Material: peripheral blood or thyroid tissue (not recorded which). This TCR was sampled from an adult man with Graves' hyperthyroidism. The chain links TRBV24-1 to TRBJ1-5, with TRBD1 as a possible D gene (5 bases). CDR3 DNA: TGTGCCACCAGTCCAGGGTGGGAGCAGCCCCAGCATTTT. Protein sequence: CATSPGWEQPQHF.